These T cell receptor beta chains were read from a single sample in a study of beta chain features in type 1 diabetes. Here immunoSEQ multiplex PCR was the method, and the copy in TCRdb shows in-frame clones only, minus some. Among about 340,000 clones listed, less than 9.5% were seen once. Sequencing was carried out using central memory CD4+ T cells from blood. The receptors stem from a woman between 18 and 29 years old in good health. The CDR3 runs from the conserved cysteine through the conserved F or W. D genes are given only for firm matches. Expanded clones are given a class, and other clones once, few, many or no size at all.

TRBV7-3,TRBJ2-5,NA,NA,CASSLGVGVTQYF,TGTGCCAGCAGCTTAGGGGTAGGGGTGACCCAGTACTTC
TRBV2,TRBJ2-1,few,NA,CASSEAGGPYNEQFF,TGTGCCAGCAGTGAAGCCGGCGGGCCCTACAATGAGCAGTTCTTC
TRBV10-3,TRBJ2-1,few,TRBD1,CAIRRNRDRGYNEQFF,TGTGCCATCAGACGAAACCGGGACAGGGGATACAATGAGCAGTTCTTC
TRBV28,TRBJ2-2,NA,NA,CASRTSNTGELFF,TGTGCCAGCAGAACATCGAACACCGGGGAGCTGTTTTTT
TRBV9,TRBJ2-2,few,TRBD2,CASSVTPLAGGPSGELFF,TGTGCCAGCAGCGTAACCCCTCTAGCGGGAGGGCCCTCCGGGGAGCTGTTTTTT
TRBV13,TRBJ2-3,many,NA,CASREVFTDTQYF,TGTGCCAGCAGAGAGGTCTTCACAGATACGCAGTATTTT
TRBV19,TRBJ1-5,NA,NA,CASSMGAGNQPQHF,TGTGCCAGTAGTATGGGGGCGGGCAATCAGCCCCAGCATTTT
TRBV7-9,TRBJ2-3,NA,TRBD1,CASSTSDRGVTDTQYF,TGTGCCAGCAGCACCTCGGACAGGGGGGTCACAGATACGCAGTATTTT
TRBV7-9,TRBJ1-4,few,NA,CASSLHGLGEKLFF,TGTGCCAGCAGCTTACATGGGCTTGGGGAAAAACTGTTTTTT
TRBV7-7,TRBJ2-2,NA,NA,CASSLLGGTGELFF,TGTGCTAGCAGCTTGCTGGGGGGCACCGGGGAGCTGTTTTTT
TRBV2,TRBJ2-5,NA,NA,CASTISGVAETQYF,TGTGCCAGCACCATATCGGGAGTAGCGGAGACCCAGTACTTC
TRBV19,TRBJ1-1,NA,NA,CASSQKGNRETEAFF,TGTGCCAGTAGTCAAAAGGGGAACAGGGAAACTGAAGCTTTCTTT
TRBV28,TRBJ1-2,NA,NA,CASSWGTNYGYTF,TGTGCCAGCAGTTGGGGGACTAACTATGGCTACACCTTC
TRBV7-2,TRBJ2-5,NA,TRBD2,CASSTPSGRRETQYF,TGTGCCAGCAGCACCCCTAGCGGGAGAAGAGAGACCCAGTACTTC
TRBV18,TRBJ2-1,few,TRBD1,CASSTGTGPHEQFF,TGTGCCAGCTCGACCGGGACAGGGCCCCATGAGCAGTTCTTC
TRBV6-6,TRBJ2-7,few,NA,CASRKQGDPYEQYF,TGTGCCAGCAGAAAACAGGGAGATCCCTACGAGCAGTACTTC
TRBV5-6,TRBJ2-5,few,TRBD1,CATSKGQQETQYF,TGTGCCACCAGCAAGGGACAGCAAGAGACCCAGTACTTC
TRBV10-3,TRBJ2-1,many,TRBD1,CAIRGQVRDEQFF,TGTGCCATCAGGGGACAGGTTAGGGATGAGCAGTTCTTC
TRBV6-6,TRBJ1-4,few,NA,CASEQHEKLFF,TGTGCCAGCGAGCAGCATGAAAAACTGTTTTTT
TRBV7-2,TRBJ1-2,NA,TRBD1,CASSLGQGGYGYTF,TGTGCCAGCAGCTTAGGACAGGGTGGATATGGCTACACCTTC
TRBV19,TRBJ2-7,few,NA,CLRQPGETSYEQYF,TGTTTAAGACAACCGGGAGAAACCTCCTACGAGCAGTACTTC
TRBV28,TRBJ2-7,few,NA,CASSLPAYEQYF,TGTGCCAGCAGTTTACCCGCCTACGAGCAGTACTTC
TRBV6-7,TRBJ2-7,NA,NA,CAKDDPTRAYEQYF,TGTGCCAAGGATGACCCAACCCGGGCTTACGAGCAGTACTTC
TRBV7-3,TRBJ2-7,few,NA,CASSQRGQGTYEQYF,TGTGCCAGCAGCCAACGGGGGCAGGGGACCTACGAGCAGTACTTC
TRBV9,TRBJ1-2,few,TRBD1,CASSVEWMGDSNYGYTF,TGTGCCAGCAGCGTAGAGTGGATGGGGGACAGTAACTATGGCTACACCTTC
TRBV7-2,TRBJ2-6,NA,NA,CASSLVMGGSGANVLTF,TGTGCCAGCAGCTTAGTTATGGGGGGCTCTGGGGCCAACGTCCTGACTTTC
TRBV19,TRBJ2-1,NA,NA,CASRPSVNLFTNEQFF,TGTGCCAGTAGACCCTCAGTGAACCTTTTTACCAATGAGCAGTTCTTC
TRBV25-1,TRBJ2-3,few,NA,CASSEGRPPSTDTQYF,TGTGCCAGCAGTGAGGGGCGACCCCCTAGCACAGATACGCAGTATTTT
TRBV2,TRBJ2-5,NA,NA,CASSEHQETQYF,TGTGCCAGCAGTGAACACCAAGAGACCCAGTACTTC
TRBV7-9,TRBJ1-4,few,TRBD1,CASSSTGGANEKLFF,TGTGCCAGCAGCTCAACAGGGGGAGCTAATGAAAAACTGTTTTTT
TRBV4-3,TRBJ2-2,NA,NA,CASSPGVTGELFF,TGCGCCAGCAGCCCGGGGGTGACCGGGGAGCTGTTTTTT
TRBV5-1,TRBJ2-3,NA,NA,CASSKVTGRTDTQYF,TGCGCCAGCAGCAAGGTTACGGGACGAACAGATACGCAGTATTTT
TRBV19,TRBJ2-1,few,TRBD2,CASSIVRLAGVRNEQFF,TGTGCCAGTAGTATAGTCCGGCTAGCGGGAGTTCGGAATGAGCAGTTCTTC
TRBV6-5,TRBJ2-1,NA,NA,CASSRPPGSNEQFF,TGTGCCAGCAGTCGGCCTCCGGGGTCCAATGAGCAGTTCTTC
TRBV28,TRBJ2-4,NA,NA,CASSNRARNIQYF,TGTGCCAGCAGTAATAGGGCTAGAAACATTCAGTACTTC
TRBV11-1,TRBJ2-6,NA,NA,CASSPRSGSGANVLTF,TGTGCCAGCAGCCCCCGAAGCGGCTCTGGGGCCAACGTCCTGACTTTC
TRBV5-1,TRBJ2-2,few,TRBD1,CASSMGQGVGELFF,TGCGCCAGCAGCATGGGACAGGGTGTCGGGGAGCTGTTTTTT
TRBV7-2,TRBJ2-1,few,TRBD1,CASSKQTGAAGGEQFF,TGTGCCAGCAGCAAGCAGACAGGGGCAGCAGGGGGTGAGCAGTTCTTC
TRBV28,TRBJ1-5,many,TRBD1,CASSSQTGGSQPQHF,TGTGCCAGCAGTTCACAAACAGGGGGCAGTCAGCCCCAGCATTTT
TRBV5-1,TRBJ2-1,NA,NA,CASSLSSGEQFF,TGCGCCAGCAGCTTGTCGAGCGGTGAGCAGTTCTTC
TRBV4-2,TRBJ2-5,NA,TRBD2,CASSQGTSKETQYF,TGTGCCAGCAGCCAAGGGACTAGTAAAGAGACCCAGTACTTC
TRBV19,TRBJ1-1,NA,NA,CASSSNGGLEAFF,TGTGCCAGTAGTAGTAACGGGGGCCTTGAAGCTTTCTTT
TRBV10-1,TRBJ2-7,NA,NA,CASSESWGPNAAYEQYF,TGCGCCAGCAGTGAGTCCTGGGGGCCCAACGCGGCCTACGAGCAGTACTTC
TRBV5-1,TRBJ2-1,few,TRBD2,CATKVAGSYNEQFF,TGCGCCACTAAGGTAGCGGGAAGTTACAATGAGCAGTTCTTC
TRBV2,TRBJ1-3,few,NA,CASSVGSRNTIYF,TGTGCCAGCAGTGTAGGGTCTCGGAACACCATATATTTT
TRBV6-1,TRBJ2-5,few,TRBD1,CASSAMSDRGGQETQYF,TGTGCCAGCAGTGCAATGTCCGACAGGGGGGGCCAAGAGACCCAGTACTTC
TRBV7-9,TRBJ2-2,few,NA,CASSSRDLNTGELFF,TGTGCCAGCAGCTCGAGAGACTTGAACACCGGGGAGCTGTTTTTT
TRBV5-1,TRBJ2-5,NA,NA,CASSLETVEETQYF,TGCGCCAGCAGCTTGGAGACAGTCGAAGAGACCCAGTACTTC
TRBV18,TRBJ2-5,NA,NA,CASSRALDQETQYF,TGTGCCAGCTCACGGGCGCTGGATCAAGAGACCCAGTACTTC
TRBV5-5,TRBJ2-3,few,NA,CASRLSPGSGTDTQYF,TGTGCCAGCAGGCTGTCCCCGGGTTCGGGCACAGATACGCAGTATTTT
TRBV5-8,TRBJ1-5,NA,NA,CASSLTGRLFNQPQHF,TGTGCCAGCAGCTTGACAGGTCGCCTCTTCAATCAGCCCCAGCATTTT
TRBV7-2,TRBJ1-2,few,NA,CASSPSFSRANYGYTF,TGTGCCAGCAGCCCCAGTTTTTCCAGGGCCAACTATGGCTACACCTTC
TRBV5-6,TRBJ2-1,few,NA,CASSLENGVYNEQFF,TGTGCCAGCAGCTTGGAGAACGGGGTATACAATGAGCAGTTCTTC
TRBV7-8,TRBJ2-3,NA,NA,CASSLEPLVDTQYF,TGTGCCAGCAGCTTAGAACCCCTCGTGGATACGCAGTATTTT
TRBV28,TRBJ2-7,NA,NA,CASTAGITPRREQYF,TGTGCCAGCACGGCAGGCATTACCCCCCGGAGGGAGCAGTACTTC
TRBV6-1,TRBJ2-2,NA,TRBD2,CASSDPAGVGAGELFF,TGTGCCAGCAGTGACCCAGCGGGAGTGGGAGCCGGGGAGCTGTTTTTT
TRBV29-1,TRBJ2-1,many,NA,CSVEWEAYNEQFF,TGCAGCGTTGAGTGGGAGGCCTACAATGAGCAGTTCTTC
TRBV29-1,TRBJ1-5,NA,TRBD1,CSVSVSGQGDQPQHF,TGCAGCGTTTCCGTATCAGGACAGGGGGATCAGCCCCAGCATTTT
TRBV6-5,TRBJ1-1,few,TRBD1,CASKGAGTNTEAFF,TGTGCCAGCAAGGGGGCAGGGACGAACACTGAAGCTTTCTTT